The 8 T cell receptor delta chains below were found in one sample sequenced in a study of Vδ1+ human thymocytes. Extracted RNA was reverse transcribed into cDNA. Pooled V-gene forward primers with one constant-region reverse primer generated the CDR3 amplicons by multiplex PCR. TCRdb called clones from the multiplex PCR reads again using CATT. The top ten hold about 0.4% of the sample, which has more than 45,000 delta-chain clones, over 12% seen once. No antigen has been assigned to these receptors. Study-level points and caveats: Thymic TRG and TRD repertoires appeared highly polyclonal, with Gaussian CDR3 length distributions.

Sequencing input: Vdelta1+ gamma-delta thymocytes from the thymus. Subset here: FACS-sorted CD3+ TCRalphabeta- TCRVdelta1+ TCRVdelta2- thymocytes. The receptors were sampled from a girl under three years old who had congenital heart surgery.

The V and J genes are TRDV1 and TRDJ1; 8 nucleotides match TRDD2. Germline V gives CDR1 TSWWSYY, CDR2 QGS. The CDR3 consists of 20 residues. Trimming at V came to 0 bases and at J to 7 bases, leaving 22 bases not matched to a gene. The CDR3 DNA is TGTGCTCTTGGGGAACTAGAGTTTTGGCTTCCTACGATCACGGGGAGTAAACTCATCTTT. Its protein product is CALGELEFWLPTITGSKLIF.

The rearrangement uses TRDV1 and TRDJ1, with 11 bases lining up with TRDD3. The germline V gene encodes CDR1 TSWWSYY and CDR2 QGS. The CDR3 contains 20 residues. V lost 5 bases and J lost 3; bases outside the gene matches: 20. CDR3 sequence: CALGFPKVLLGDIGSDKLIF. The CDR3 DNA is TGTGCTCTTGGGTTCCCGAAGGTCCTACTGGGGGATATTGGGTCCGATAAACTCATCTTT.

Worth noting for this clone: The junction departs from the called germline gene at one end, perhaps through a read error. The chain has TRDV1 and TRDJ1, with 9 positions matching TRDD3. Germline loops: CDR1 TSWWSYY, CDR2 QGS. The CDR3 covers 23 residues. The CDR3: CAFGDFTGLLRWGIRGLADKLIF. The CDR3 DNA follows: TGTGCTTTTGGGGACTTTACCGGCCTTCTTCGCTGGGGGATTCGGGGACTCGCCGATAAACTCATCTTT.

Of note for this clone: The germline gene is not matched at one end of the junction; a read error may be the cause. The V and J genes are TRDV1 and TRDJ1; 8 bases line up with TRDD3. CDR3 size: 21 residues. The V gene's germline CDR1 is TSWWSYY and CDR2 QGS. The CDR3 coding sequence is TGTGCCCTTGGATTCAGGCCTTCCCAGACAGGCGGGGGGATAATCACCGATAAACTCATCTTT. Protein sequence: CALGFRPSQTGGGIITDKLIF.

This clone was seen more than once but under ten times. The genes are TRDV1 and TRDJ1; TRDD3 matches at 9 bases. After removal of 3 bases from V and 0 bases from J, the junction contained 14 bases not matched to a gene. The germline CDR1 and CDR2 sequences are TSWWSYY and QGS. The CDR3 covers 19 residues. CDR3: CALGDLSFLLGDNTDKLIF. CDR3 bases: TGTGCTCTTGGGGACCTCTCATTCCTACTGGGGGACAACACCGATAAACTCATCTTT.

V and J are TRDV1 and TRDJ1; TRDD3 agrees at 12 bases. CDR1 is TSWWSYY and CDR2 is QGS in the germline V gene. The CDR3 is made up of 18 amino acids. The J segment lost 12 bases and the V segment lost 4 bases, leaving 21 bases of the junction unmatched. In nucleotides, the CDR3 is TGTGCTCTTGGGGCCAGCCTTCCTACGATGGGGACTGGGGGATACATCATCTTT. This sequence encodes CALGASLPTMGTGGYIIF.

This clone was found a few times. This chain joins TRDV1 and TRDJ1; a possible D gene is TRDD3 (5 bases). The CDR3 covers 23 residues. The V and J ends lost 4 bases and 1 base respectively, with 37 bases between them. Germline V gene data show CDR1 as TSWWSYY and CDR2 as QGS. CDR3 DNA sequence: TGTGCTCTTGGGGCCAACAGGTTCCCCCCCGATACCCGACTGAGGACGTTCACCGATAAACTCATCTTT. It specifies CALGANRFPPDTRLRTFTDKLIF.

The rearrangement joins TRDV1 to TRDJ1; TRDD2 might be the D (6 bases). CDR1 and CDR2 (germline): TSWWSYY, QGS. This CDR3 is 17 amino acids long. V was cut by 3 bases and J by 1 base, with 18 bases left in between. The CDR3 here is CALGDGLPQLSTDKLIF. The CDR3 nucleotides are TGTGCTCTTGGGGATGGCCTTCCCCAACTTTCCACCGATAAACTCATCTTT.